The present TCR beta chain was sequenced within a study of T cell repertoires in cytomegalovirus infection. Study details: The public TCR beta signatures pointed to both CMV infection and matching HLA type. General study points: In two of eight donors, the top clonotype was HLA-C-restricted CMV-specific.

This clonotype was seen ten or more times. Its antigen is currently unknown. The CDR3 is 15 amino acids. Trimming stripped 2 bases from V and 3 bases from J, with 13 bases between. Germline values: CDR1 SEHNR, CDR2 FQNEAQ (reference sequence). TCRdb used MiXCR to reprocess the reads, holding one entry per CDR3 protein. The table lists about 600,000 distinct CDR3 sequences, more than 20% of them singletons. The sequence was collected from a human donor in good health (CMV status not recorded). Some clones in this sample may be carry-over from other donors' samples. Sequencing used CD8+ T cells from PBMCs. The chain couples TRBV7-9 to TRBJ2-5; tentatively, D is TRBD2 (5 bases). The DNA for the CDR3 is TGTGCCAGCAGCTTATGGGTAGGAGGAGAAGAGACCCAGTACTTC. Its protein product is CASSLWVGGEETQYF.